A selection of T cell receptor beta chains follows, all from one sample in a study of blood T cell repertoires in COVID-19. Sequencing used immunoSEQ multiplex PCR; TCRdb keeps in-frame clones, though not all of them. This sample has approximately 37,000 clones, with approximately 87% found just once. The material sequenced was peripheral blood. These TCRs come from a man at least 80 years old with active COVID-19. The CDR3 runs from the conserved cysteine through the conserved F or W. Fields, in order: clone size, V gene, CDR3 protein. Rows may omit the clone size; those that give it use once, few, many or a size class.

>once|TRBV28
CASSRDRGLRNQPQHF
>-|TRBV28
CASSLGNTGELFF
>-|TRBV19
CASSMRDSGSYEQYF
>-|TRBV30
CAWSVLDRETQYF
>once|TRBV4-1
CASSQVGGGVDQPQHF
>-|TRBV24-1
CATSDPSTGSDTQYF
>-|TRBV7-8
CASSPTSGRAGEQYF
>-|TRBV7-8
CASSPGTSSQYF
>few|TRBV9
CASSPREGRADTQYF
>-|TRBV5-4
CASSSRRDRASYEQYF
>-|TRBV28
CASNLQGSTDTQYF
>-|TRBV6-5
CASSYSGQGRAYEQYF
>-|TRBV15
CATSRDTGAEAFF
>-|TRBV6-2/TRBV6-3
CASSQQSYEQYF
>-|TRBV12-3/TRBV12-4
CASSPDSNEQFF
>-|TRBV19
CASSPGTSHHNEQFF
>-|TRBV5-4
CASSFPSGSKNEQFF
>-|TRBV4-3
CASSQDLLGGDTQYF
>-|TRBV28
CASNAGGLNEQFF
>-|TRBV18
CASSPRQVSNTEAFF
>once|TRBV7-2
CASSLAPGVYEQYF
>-|TRBV18
CASSPGTGTVYGYTF
>-|TRBV7-2
CASSTRTGTNTEAFF
>-|TRBV7-6
CASSPRTGTTDTQYF
>-|TRBV12-3/TRBV12-4
CASSLNVGETQYF
>-|TRBV5-6
CASSLPGLAGVFADTQYF
>-|TRBV7-2
CASSGGDLSSYEQYF
>-|TRBV27
CASTPAPVGKREETQYF
>-|TRBV18
CASSPPGRRYGYTF
>-|TRBV9
CASSVDPLDTQYF
>-|TRBV4-3
CASSQTYPGLAGGREQYF
>-|TRBV23-1
CASSRPGVAGGNQPQHF
>-|TRBV20-1
CSADRDLKQFF
>-|TRBV28
CASSLGNSLAGRWDTQYF
>-|TRBV4-2
CASSQDTAPRGRYDYGYTF
>-|TRBV6-4
CASSVEAGRFNEQFF
>-|TRBV11-2
CASSLSLAGGTYEQYF
>-|TRBV28
CASSLRQGLAKNIQYF
>-|TRBV5-4
CASSLSDTQYF
>-|TRBV5-1
CASSFGQANYGYTF
>-|TRBV28
CASSGTGPVKITEAFF
>few|TRBV5-1
CASSPRGGANREQYF
>few|TRBV4-1
CASSQDPRTGNYGYTF
>-|TRBV24-1
CATRGASGSGTDTQYF
>-|TRBV28
CASSFGSSYEQYF
>-|TRBV7-2
CASSLSGPSYNEQFF
>once|TRBV11-2
CASSFETGNSYGYTF
>-|TRBV7-2
CASSSPVEETQYF
>-|TRBV6-6
CASSYATGGGYTF
>-|TRBV5-4
CASSLGQGLTGELFF
>-|TRBV19
CASLSIRGPRNQPQHF